Listed below are T cell receptor beta chains from one sample, sequenced in a study of vaccination effects on CD4 cells after COVID-19. Method: immunoSEQ multiplex PCR; TCRdb's copy keeps in-frame clones and lacks some. The sample lists some 17,000 clones, less than 85% seen once, with about 20% in the top ten. Antigen specificity for these receptors is unknown. The material sequenced was CD4+ T cells from PBMCs cultured with SARS-CoV-2 spike peptides, taken after COVID-19 vaccination. These receptors originate from a human donor who had a prior SARS-CoV-2 infection. Each CDR3 is given with its conserved first and last residue. Each record gives: D gene, clone size, V gene, J gene, CDR3 length, CDR3 DNA, CDR3 protein. A D gene is named only where the DNA matches it firmly. Only some rows state a clone size, as once, few, many or a class for expanded clones.

NA,NA,TRBV2,TRBJ1-4,15,TGTGCCAGCAGTAACTACGTAGGGGTCAGGGAAAAACTGTTTTTT,CASSNYVGVREKLFF
NA,NA,TRBV10-3,TRBJ2-2,16,TGTGCCATCAGTTCTGAGTTTATAGCGAACACCGGGGAGCTGTTTTTT,CAISSEFIANTGELFF
NA,NA,TRBV30,TRBJ1-2,13,TGTGCCTGGAGTAACGGACGAGTATATGGCTACACCTTC,CAWSNGRVYGYTF
TRBD2,NA,TRBV19,TRBJ2-5,12,TGTGCCAGTAGTATAGTAGCGGGAGTGCAGTACTTC,CASSIVAGVQYF
NA,medium-sized,TRBV24-1,TRBJ1-2,11,TGTGCCACCAGGTCCTTCGATGGCTACACCTTC,CATRSFDGYTF
NA,NA,TRBV4-3,TRBJ1-1,14,TGCGCCAGCAGCCACGGGGGGAGTGGTACTGAAGCTTTCTTT,CASSHGGSGTEAFF
NA,NA,TRBV20-1,TRBJ2-3,12,TGCAGTGCTAGTGAACGCACAGATACGCAGTATTTT,CSASERTDTQYF
TRBD1,few,TRBV30,TRBJ1-1,14,TGTGCCTGGAGCCCAGGGGGCCTGAACACTGAAGCTTTCTTT,CAWSPGGLNTEAFF
NA,NA,TRBV6-1,TRBJ1-5,15,TGTGCCAGCAGTGATGGGGGGGGGTGGGATCAGCCCCAGCATTTT,CASSDGGGWDQPQHF
NA,NA,TRBV5-4,TRBJ2-6,18,TGTGCCAGCAGCTTGGGTCAGGGCTTGAGCTCTGGGGCCAACGTCCTGACTTTC,CASSLGQGLSSGANVLTF
TRBD1,few,TRBV5-1,TRBJ2-2,15,TGCGCCAGCAGCTTCTCACTGGGACAGAACGGGGAGCTGTTTTTT,CASSFSLGQNGELFF
NA,NA,TRBV7-2,TRBJ1-4,14,TGTGCCAGCAGCTTAGGGACAGCTAATGAAAAACTGTTTTTT,CASSLGTANEKLFF
NA,NA,TRBV29-1,TRBJ2-1,11,TGCAGCGTGCGGGACTCCCGGGAGCAGTTCTTC,CSVRDSREQFF
NA,few,TRBV6-5,TRBJ2-7,15,TGTGCCAGCAGTTACTCATCTTTCCTGCGGCTTGAGCAGTACTTC,CASSYSSFLRLEQYF
TRBD1,few,TRBV5-6,TRBJ2-1,16,TGTGCCAGCAGCTTGCAGGGGGCCAACCTCTACAATGAGCAGTTCTTC,CASSLQGANLYNEQFF
NA,NA,TRBV7-2,TRBJ2-1,16,TGTGCCAGCAGCTTAGATGGCGGGAAACTTGGTAGTGAGCAGTTCTTC,CASSLDGGKLGSEQFF
NA,NA,TRBV5-5,TRBJ2-1,14,TGTGCCAGCAGCTTGCAACTGGTCTACAATGAGCAGTTCTTC,CASSLQLVYNEQFF
NA,NA,TRBV5-1,TRBJ2-7,18,TGCGCCAGCAGCTTGGCTTACCGCCTTACACCGTACGACTACGAGCAGTACTTC,CASSLAYRLTPYDYEQYF
NA,NA,TRBV12-3/TRBV12-4,TRBJ1-3,12,TGTGCCAGCAGACTGATAATAGGAGTCATATATTTT,CASRLIIGVIYF
NA,NA,TRBV7-2,TRBJ2-1,13,TGTGCCAGCAGCCGCCTCACTAACAATGAGCAGTTCTTC,CASSRLTNNEQFF
TRBD2,NA,TRBV30,TRBJ2-1,20,TGTGCCTGGAGAATAGGATATGGGACTAGCGGGAGGAGCTCCTACAATGAGCAGTTCTTC,CAWRIGYGTSGRSSYNEQFF
NA,NA,TRBV9,TRBJ2-1,13,TGTGCCAGCAGCGTAGTTGGGAAGTCGGGGCAGTTCTTC,CASSVVGKSGQFF
NA,once,TRBV5-1,TRBJ2-3,14,TGCGCCAGCAGCGCCTCCGCCGCACTAGATACGCAGTATTTT,CASSASAALDTQYF
NA,NA,TRBV4-2,TRBJ1-4,14,TGTGCCAGCAGCCTTCGACAGAGTTGGGAAAAACTGTTTTTT,CASSLRQSWEKLFF
TRBD1,NA,TRBV29-1,TRBJ2-1,14,TGCAGCGGCACCGTGGGACAGACCTACAATGAGCAGTTCTTC,CSGTVGQTYNEQFF
NA,NA,TRBV30,TRBJ1-5,13,TGTGCCTGGAGTGGTTATGGGACTCAGCCCCAGCATTTT,CAWSGYGTQPQHF